The 15 T cell receptor beta chains in this list originate from one sample, sequenced in a study of blood T cell repertoires in COVID-19. Sequencing was performed with immunoSEQ multiplex PCR; in TCRdb, only in-frame clones are kept and a portion is missing. This sample has 200,000 to 250,000 clones; 83% occur once, and the top ten carry approximately 4.9%. Sequenced sample: PBMCs or T cells enriched from blood (not recorded which). The receptors come from a woman in her forties or fifties who had been exposed to COVID-19.

The chain recombines TRBV6-2 or TRBV6-3 with TRBJ2-7, with a possible D match to TRBD2 (6 bases). The CDR3 spans 15 residues. Germline CDR1 is MNHEY and CDR2 is SVGEGT. Trimming took 6 bases from V and 0 from J, leaving 15 bases between them. The CDR3 DNA reads as TGTGCCAGCAGCCGAACGGGGGTCCTCTCCTACGAGCAGTACTTC. Protein product: CASSRTGVLSYEQYF.

The gene calls are TRBV9 and TRBJ2-7; tentative D call: TRBD1 (6 bases). CDR1 and CDR2 (germline): SGDLS, YYNGEE. CDR3 size: 15 residues. V lost 2 bases and J lost 2, with 14 bases in between. The CDR3 DNA is TGTGCCAGCAGCGTCACAGGGCGGCAGACCTACGAGCAGTACTTC. As protein: CASSVTGRQTYEQYF.

The chain uses TRBV2 and TRBJ2-5, with D possibly TRBD2 on 6 matching bases. The germline V and J ends were trimmed by 5 bases and 7 bases, with 14 bases remaining between them. Germline loops: CDR1 SNHLY, CDR2 FYNNEI. The CDR3 is made up of 13 amino acids. CDR3 residues: CASSLGTRRTQYF. As DNA, the CDR3 is TGTGCCAGCAGTCTGGGGACTCGGCGGACCCAGTACTTC.

J is TRBJ2-2 and V is TRBV6-1; 7 bases are a match to TRBD2. With 1 base clipped from V and 6 bases from J, the junction kept 5 bases outside the gene matches. The CDR3 length is 15 residues. Germline CDR1 reads MNHNS; CDR2 reads SASEGT. The CDR3 reads CASSEEAGDAGELFF. The DNA for the CDR3 is TGTGCCAGCAGTGAAGAGGCGGGGGACGCCGGGGAGCTGTTTTTT.

The chain combines TRBV7-9 with TRBJ1-4; D might be TRBD1 (6 bases). This CDR3 is built from 16 residues. The germline V and J ends were trimmed by 8 bases and 5 bases, with 21 bases remaining between them. CDR1 is SEHNR and CDR2 is FQNEAQ in the germline V gene (reference sequence). This CDR3 is CASSDSQTGDNEKLFF. The DNA of the CDR3 is TGTGCCAGCTCCGATTCTCAGACAGGAGACAATGAAAAACTGTTTTTT.

This rearrangement joins TRBV21-1 to TRBJ1-1. TRBV21-1 is classified as a pseudogene. The length of the CDR3 is 13 residues. CDR3 amino acids: CASSGGENTEAFF. The CDR3 coding sequence is TGTGCCAGCAGCGGGGGGGAGAACACTGAAGCTTTCTTT.

J is TRBJ2-3 and V is TRBV27; 9 bases fit TRBD2. Trimming at V came to 3 bases and at J to 4 bases, leaving 8 bases not matched to a gene. The CDR3 is 16 amino acids. The germline CDR1 and CDR2 sequences are MNHEY and SMNVEV (reference sequence). The chain's CDR3 is CASSFNLAGRADTQYF. The CDR3 DNA sequence: TGTGCCAGCAGTTTTAACCTAGCGGGGAGGGCAGATACGCAGTATTTT.

The chain uses TRBV25-1 and TRBJ1-3; unclear D gene. V gave up 5 bases and J gave up 1 base, with 6 bases separating them. CDR1 and CDR2 from the germline V gene are MGHDK and SYGVNS. CDR3 length: 13 residues. CDR3 nucleotide sequence: TGTGCCAGCAGTTATCTGTCTGGAAACACCATATATTTT. Protein: CASSYLSGNTIYF.

The rearrangement joins TRBV5-5 to TRBJ2-1; 7 bases align to TRBD1. V dropped 0 bases and J dropped 6; count of bases not matched to a gene: 0. This CDR3 contains 13 residues. Per the germline V gene, CDR1 is SGHKS and CDR2 is YYEKEE (reference sequence). The CDR3 loop reads CASSLGQGNEQFF. CDR3 bases: TGTGCCAGCAGCTTGGGACAGGGCAATGAGCAGTTCTTC. The full variable domain, completed using reference TRBV5-5 and TRBJ2-1, is DAGVTQSPTHLIKTRGQQVTLRCSPISGHKSVSWYQQVLGQGPQFIFQYYEKEERGRGNFPDRFSARQFPNYSSELNVNALLLGDSALYLCASSLGQGNEQFFGPGTRLTVL.

The DNA of the CDR3 is TGTGCCAGTACGAGCGGGGCTAGCAATCAGCCCCAGCATTTT. This gives the protein CASTSGASNQPQHF. The chain recombines TRBV19 with TRBJ1-5, with a possible D match to TRBD1 (5 bases). Germline V gene sequence: CDR1 LNHDA, CDR2 SQIVND (reference sequence). Trimming shortened V by 7 bases and J by 0 bases, and 10 bases separated the two germline ends. The CDR3 has 14 amino acids.

The rearrangement uses TRBV20-1 and TRBJ1-1; perhaps TRBD1 as D (5 bases). Trimming shortened V by 5 bases and J by 3 bases, and 7 bases separated the two germline ends. The CDR3 has 11 residues. CDR1 is DFQATT and CDR2 is SNEGSKA in the germline V gene (reference sequence). The CDR3 loop is CSAGGDTEAFF. The CDR3 DNA follows: TGCAGTGCTGGGGGGGACACTGAAGCTTTCTTT.

V gene TRBV7-9 combines with J gene TRBJ1-2; D possibly corresponds to TRBD1 (5 bases). Germline V gives CDR1 SEHNR, CDR2 FQNEAQ (reference sequence). The V and J ends lost 1 base and 1 base respectively, with 10 bases between them. There are 15 residues in the CDR3. The CDR3 bases are TGTGCCAGCAGCTTAGGGGGCGGATTTAACTATGGCTACACCTTC. Protein: CASSLGGGFNYGYTF.

This chain links TRBV29-1 with TRBJ2-5; D possibly corresponds to TRBD1 (6 bases). The CDR3 covers 12 residues. Germline CDR1 and CDR2: SQVTM and ANQGSEA. Deletions cut 7 bases from V and 5 bases from J, with 14 bases between. CDR3 amino acids: CSATGWQETQYF. The CDR3 nucleotides are TGCAGCGCCACAGGGTGGCAGGAGACCCAGTACTTC.

This rearrangement joins TRBV2 to TRBJ1-6, with 10 positions matching TRBD1. CDR1 is SNHLY and CDR2 is FYNNEI in the germline V gene. This CDR3 region has 15 residues. With V trimmed by 8 bases and J by 6 bases, 7 bases remained unmatched. The CDR3, as DNA: TGTGCCAGCCGGGGACAGGGGTTGTCTAATTCACCCCTCCACTTT. Its translation: CASRGQGLSNSPLHF.

The chain joins TRBV11-1 to TRBJ1-1, with D perhaps matching TRBD1 (6 bases). The CDR3 contains 13 residues. Trimming removed 0 bases from V and 4 bases from J, with 6 bases in between. CDR1 is SGHAT, CDR2 FQDESV, per germline (reference sequence). The DNA of the CDR3 is TGTGCCAGCAGCTTAGCAGGGGGCACTGAAGCTTTCTTT. Translating it yields CASSLAGGTEAFF.